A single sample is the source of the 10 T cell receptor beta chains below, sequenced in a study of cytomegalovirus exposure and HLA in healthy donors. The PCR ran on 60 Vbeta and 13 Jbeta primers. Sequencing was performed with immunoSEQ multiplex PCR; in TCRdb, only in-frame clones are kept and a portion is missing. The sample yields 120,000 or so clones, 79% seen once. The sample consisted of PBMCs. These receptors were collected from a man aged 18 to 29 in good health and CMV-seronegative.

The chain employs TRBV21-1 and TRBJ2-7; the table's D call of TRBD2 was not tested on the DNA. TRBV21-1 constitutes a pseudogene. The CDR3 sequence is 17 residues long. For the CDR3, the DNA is TGTGCCAGCAGCAAAGGGGGGGGTGGCGGGCCCTTTTGCGAGCAGTACGTC. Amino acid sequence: CASSKGGGGGPFCEQYV.

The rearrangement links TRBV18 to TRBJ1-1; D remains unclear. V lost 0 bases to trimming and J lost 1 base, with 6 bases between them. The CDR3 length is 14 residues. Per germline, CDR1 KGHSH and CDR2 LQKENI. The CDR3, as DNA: TGTGCCAGCTCACCACCTAATCCGAACACTGAAGCTTTCTTT. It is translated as CASSPPNPNTEAFF.

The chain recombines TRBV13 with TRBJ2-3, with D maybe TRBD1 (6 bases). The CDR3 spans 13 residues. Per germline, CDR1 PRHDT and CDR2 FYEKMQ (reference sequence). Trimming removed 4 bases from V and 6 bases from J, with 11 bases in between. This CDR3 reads CASSYRVGDTQYF. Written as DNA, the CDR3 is TGTGCCAGCAGCTACAGGGTCGGGGATACGCAGTATTTT.

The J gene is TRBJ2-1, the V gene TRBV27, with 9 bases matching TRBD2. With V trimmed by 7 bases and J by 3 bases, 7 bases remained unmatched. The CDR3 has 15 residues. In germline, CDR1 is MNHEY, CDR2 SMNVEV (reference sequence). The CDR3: CASTRRLAVYNEQFF. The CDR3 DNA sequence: TGTGCCAGCACCCGGAGACTAGCGGTCTACAATGAGCAGTTCTTC.

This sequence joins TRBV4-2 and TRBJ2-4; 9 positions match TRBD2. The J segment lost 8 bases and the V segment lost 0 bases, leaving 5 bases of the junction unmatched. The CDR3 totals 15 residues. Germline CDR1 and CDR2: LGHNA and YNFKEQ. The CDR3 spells CASSQDEREEYIQYF. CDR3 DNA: TGTGCCAGCAGCCAAGATGAGCGGGAGGAGTACATTCAGTACTTC.

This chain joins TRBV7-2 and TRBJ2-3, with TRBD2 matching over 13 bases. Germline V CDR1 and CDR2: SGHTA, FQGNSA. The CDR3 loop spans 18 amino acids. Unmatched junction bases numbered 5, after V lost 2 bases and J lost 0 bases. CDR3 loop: CASSLLGTSGTSTDTQYF. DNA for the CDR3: TGTGCCAGCAGCTTACTCGGGACTAGCGGGACCAGCACAGATACGCAGTATTTT.

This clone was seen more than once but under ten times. The CDR3: CASSYYRTTQETQYF. CDR3 DNA: TGTGCCAGCAGTTATTATAGGACTACCCAAGAGACCCAGTACTTC. This sequence joins TRBV6-6 and TRBJ2-5, with a weak D call TRBD2 (6 bases). The CDR3 consists of 15 residues. Germline values: CDR1 MNHNY, CDR2 SVGAGI (reference sequence). The ends were cut back, 3 bases at V and 1 base at J, with 12 bases in the middle.

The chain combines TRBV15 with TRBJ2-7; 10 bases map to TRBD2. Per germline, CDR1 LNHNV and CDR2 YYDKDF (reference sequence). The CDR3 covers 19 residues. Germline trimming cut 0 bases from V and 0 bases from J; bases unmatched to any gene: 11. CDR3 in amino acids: CATSREVWTSGPSSYEQYF. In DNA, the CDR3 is TGTGCCACCAGCAGAGAGGTGTGGACTAGCGGACCCAGCTCCTACGAGCAGTACTTC.

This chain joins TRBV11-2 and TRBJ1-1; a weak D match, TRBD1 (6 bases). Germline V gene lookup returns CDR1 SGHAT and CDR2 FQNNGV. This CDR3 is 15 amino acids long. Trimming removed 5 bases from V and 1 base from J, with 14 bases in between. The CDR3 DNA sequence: TGTGCCAGCAGCCTACAGGGACGGGCGAACACTGAAGCTTTCTTT. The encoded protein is CASSLQGRANTEAFF. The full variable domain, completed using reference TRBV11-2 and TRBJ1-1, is EAGVAQSPRYKIIEKRQSVAFWCNPISGHATLYWYQQILGQGPKLLIQFQNNGVVDDSQLPKDRFSAERLKGVDSTLKIQPAKLEDSAVYLCASSLQGRANTEAFFGQGTRLTVV.

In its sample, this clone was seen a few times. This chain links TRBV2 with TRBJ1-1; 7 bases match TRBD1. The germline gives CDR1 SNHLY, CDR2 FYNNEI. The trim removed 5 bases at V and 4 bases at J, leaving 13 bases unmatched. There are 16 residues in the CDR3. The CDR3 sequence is CASSIPGTALGTEAFF. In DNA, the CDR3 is TGTGCCAGCAGTATTCCCGGGACAGCGCTGGGCACTGAAGCTTTCTTT.